This T cell receptor beta chain was retrieved from a study of T cell changes during pregnancy in multiple sclerosis. TCRdb keeps only in-frame clones here, not all; method: immunoSEQ multiplex PCR. The table lists more than 80,000 clones, roughly 90% of them singletons. Germline V gene data show CDR1 as MNHNY and CDR2 as SVGAGI (reference sequence). The V and J ends lost 0 bases and 4 bases, in that order; junction bases with no gene match: 2. The CDR3 extends over 15 amino acids. The clonotype comes from a female donor with multiple sclerosis, enrolled in a pregnancy study. The V call is TRBV6-6, the J call TRBJ1-2; TRBD1 matches 10 bases. The source material was peripheral blood, sampled in the first trimester of pregnancy. CDR3 region: CASSYSGTGAYGYTF. The CDR3 DNA sequence: TGTGCCAGCAGTTACTCCGGGACAGGGGCCTATGGCTACACCTTC.